The 16 T cell receptor beta chains in this list originate from one sample, sequenced in a study of T-cell reconstitution after alpha-beta-depleted transplantation in children. Unique molecular identifiers featured in how the TCRbeta library was prepared. TCRdb called the PCR reads again in MiXCR, with one record for every CDR3 protein. The sample contains a few hundred thousand distinct CDR3 sequences, more than 20% of which appear only once. The input for sequencing was PBMCs, taken before TCRalphabeta/CD19-depleted stem cell transplant. Receptors were obtained from a boy in the first two years of life with Wiskott-Aldrich syndrome, due to receive a stem cell transplant.

The J gene is TRBJ2-1, the V gene TRBV10-3; D remains unclear. V shed 2 bases and J shed 6 bases, with 11 bases lying between them. CDR1 and CDR2 (germline): ENHRY, SYGVKD. The CDR3 extends over 14 amino acids. CDR3 amino acids: CAISERGFGNEQFF. The CDR3 nucleotides are TGTGCCATCAGTGAGCGCGGTTTCGGCAATGAGCAGTTCTTC.

The chain is built from TRBV27 and TRBJ1-5, with 9 bases fitting TRBD1. The CDR3 runs to 15 residues. The junction had 1 base not matched to a gene; V was cut back by 2 bases and J by 2 bases. Germline values: CDR1 MNHEY, CDR2 SMNVEV (reference sequence). The CDR3 sequence is CASSLRTGGNQPQHF. Here the CDR3 DNA reads TGTGCCAGCAGTTTAAGGACAGGGGGCAATCAGCCCCAGCATTTT.

This chain uses TRBV6-2 or TRBV6-3 with TRBJ2-1; 10 nucleotides match TRBD2. V shed 6 bases, J shed 10 bases, and the junction held 12 bases outside the gene matches. CDR1 and CDR2 from the germline V gene are MNHEY and SVGEGT. CDR3 length equals 15 residues. The CDR3 DNA reads TGTGCCAGCAGCCAATCTCTAGCGGGAGATGGGGAGCAGTTCTTC. It yields the protein CASSQSLAGDGEQFF.

This clonotype has just one count. The chain combines TRBV10-3 with TRBJ2-2; 9 bases fit TRBD1. With V trimmed by 8 bases and J by 3 bases, 4 bases remained unmatched. Germline values: CDR1 ENHRY, CDR2 SYGVKD. The CDR3 totals 14 residues. The CDR3 bases are TGTGCCATCCGGACAGGGGCGGACACCGGGGAGCTGTTTTTT. This sequence encodes CAIRTGADTGELFF.

This clonotype has more than one count but fewer than ten. The chain has TRBV5-1 and TRBJ2-1; 15 positions match TRBD2. The length of the CDR3 is 15 residues. Germline V CDR1 and CDR2: SGHRS, YFSETQ. Germline trimming cut 4 bases from V and 9 bases from J; bases unmatched to any gene: 5. The DNA for the CDR3 is TGCGCCAGCAGCCGGGGACTAGCGGGAGGCGCTGAGCAGTTCTTC. Its protein product is CASSRGLAGGAEQFF.

This clonotype was detected only a few times. This chain connects TRBV12-3 or TRBV12-4 to TRBJ2-2; a weak D match, TRBD1 (6 bases). The CDR3 has 17 amino acids. V lost 6 bases and J 0 bases, leaving 17 bases between the germline ends. This chain's CDR3 is CASRPSWGQANTGELFF. DNA for the CDR3: TGTGCCAGCAGGCCCTCGTGGGGACAAGCGAACACCGGGGAGCTGTTTTTT.

The rearrangement uses TRBV3-1 and TRBJ1-2; no firm D call. The length of the CDR3 is 15 residues. The V gene lost 5 bases and the J gene lost 8 bases, with 21 bases spanning the gap. Germline loops: CDR1 LGHDT, CDR2 YNNKEL (reference sequence). CDR3 region: CASSSLQVSLRGYTF. The CDR3 DNA reads TGTGCCAGCAGCTCGCTTCAGGTCTCTTTACGAGGCTACACCTTC.

This chain links TRBV18 with TRBJ1-2; no reliable D call. This CDR3 region has 15 residues. Per germline, CDR1 KGHSH and CDR2 LQKENI. V shed 1 base and J shed 8 bases, with 17 bases lying between them. This CDR3 reads CASSPRNTAAKGYTF. CDR3 bases: TGTGCCAGCTCACCACGAAATACAGCTGCTAAAGGCTACACCTTC.

This clonotype was seen a few times. V and J are TRBV6-1 and TRBJ2-3; TRBD2 might be the D (6 bases). CDR3 length: 14 amino acids. V was clipped by 6 bases and J by 2 bases, with 12 bases between them. Germline V gives CDR1 MNHNS, CDR2 SASEGT. CDR3 nucleotides: TGTGCCAGCAGGAGGGACTCCTACACAGATACGCAGTATTTT. Translating gives CASRRDSYTDTQYF.

This clonotype occurred a few times. The rearrangement joins TRBV5-4 to TRBJ2-1; 9 bases line up with TRBD2. V dropped 4 bases and J dropped 6; count of bases not matched to a gene: 8. This CDR3 region has 15 residues. CDR1 SGHNT and CDR2 YYREEE come from the germline V gene (reference sequence). The CDR3 protein is CASSPGASGTNEQFF. CDR3 nucleotides: TGTGCCAGCAGCCCGGGGGCTAGCGGGACCAATGAGCAGTTCTTC.

This clonotype was detected only once. The chain employs TRBV18 and TRBJ2-1; 7 positions match TRBD2. V trimming: 1 base; J trimming: 6 bases; junction bases outside the gene matches: 9. The CDR3 has 16 residues. CDR1 is KGHSH, CDR2 LQKENI, per germline. CDR3 loop: CASSPLEGGPSNEQFF. CDR3 bases: TGTGCCAGCTCACCACTTGAGGGAGGGCCCTCCAATGAGCAGTTCTTC.

This clonotype was recorded a few times. J is TRBJ2-5 and V is TRBV20-1, with TRBD2 matching over 9 bases. V was pared by 0 bases and J by 5 bases, with 19 bases of the junction left unmatched. CDR3 length equals 19 residues. Germline assignment: CDR1 DFQATT and CDR2 SNEGSKA (reference sequence). The CDR3: CSARDGLAGAGGLRETQYF. The CDR3 nucleotides read TGCAGTGCTAGAGATGGGCTGGCTGGGGCGGGAGGGCTTCGGGAGACCCAGTACTTC.

This clonotype was detected only a few times. The chain recombines TRBV14 with TRBJ2-1, with TRBD2 identical over 7 bases. The CDR3 loop spans 15 amino acids. Trimming took 3 bases from V and 1 from J; bases not matched to a gene: 3. The germline gives CDR1 SGHDN, CDR2 FVKESK. CDR3 in DNA: TGTGCCAGCAGCCACCGAGCGGGATCCTACAATGAGCAGTTCTTC. This encodes CASSHRAGSYNEQFF.

With regard to this clonotype: The junction differs from germline at one of its ends, possibly a read error. This chain joins TRBV3-1 and TRBJ2-3; 12 positions agree with TRBD2. CDR3 length equals 18 residues. Germline CDR1 LGHDT, CDR2 YNNKEL (reference sequence). The CDR3 loop reads CTSSLRLAGGPGTDTQYF. As DNA, the CDR3 is TGTACCAGCAGTTTAAGGCTAGCGGGAGGGCCAGGTACAGATACGCAGTATTTT.

This clonotype was detected only a few times. The chain uses TRBV24-1 and TRBJ1-1; 7 positions agree with TRBD1. The CDR3 length is 16 residues. Trimming cost V 9 bases and J 4 bases; bases outside gene matches: 16. Per germline, CDR1 KGHDR and CDR2 SFDVKD. CDR3 DNA sequence: TGTGCCACCCTGGGACAGCGAAACCCGGTGAGCACTGAAGCTTTCTTT. It codes for CATLGQRNPVSTEAFF.

The genes are TRBV7-3 and TRBJ2-3; 8 nucleotides match TRBD2. J was trimmed by 4 bases and V by 4 bases; bases with no gene match: 13. Germline V CDR1 and CDR2: SGHTA, FQGTGA. This CDR3 has 17 residues. The CDR3 loop reads CASSWYLGLDVPDTQYF. In DNA form, the CDR3 reads TGTGCCAGCAGCTGGTATTTGGGACTAGACGTCCCAGATACGCAGTATTTT.